Following are 8 T cell receptor beta chains from one sample sequenced in a study of T cells in localized non-small cell lung cancer. Using immunoSEQ multiplex PCR, the repertoire was profiled, and TCRdb retains in-frame clones only, with some absent. This sample yields thousands of clones, of which about two fifths are seen a single time; 9.7% belongs to the top ten. Sequenced material: lung tumor tissue, taken before any cancer treatment. These receptors were collected from a male donor at least 60 years old with stage I squamous cell lung carcinoma.

V gene TRBV14 combines with J gene TRBJ1-1; D is unclear. The CDR3 is 13 amino acids. V was pared by 4 bases and J by 1 base, with 7 bases between. Germline loops: CDR1 SGHDN, CDR2 FVKESK. CDR3 DNA sequence: TGTGCCAGCAGCCCCCAAGAGAACACTGAAGCTTTCTTT. Translating gives CASSPQENTEAFF.

As to this clone: Relative to the germline gene, one junction end is altered; a read error may explain this. Other DNA sequences from this sample encode an identical CDR3 as well. The rearrangement uses TRBV6-8 and TRBJ1-1; a possible D gene is TRBD1 (6 bases). The CDR3 is 13 residues long. Germline V gene lookup returns CDR1 MNHGY and CDR2 SAAAGT. Here the CDR3 reads CASSDRPNTEAFF. The CDR3 region has the DNA TGTGCCAGCAGTGACAGGCCGAACACTGAAGCTTTTTTT.

DNA for the CDR3: TGTGCCTGGAGTGGGGCAGGGGACGGTCAGCCCCAGCATTTT. Translated, it gives CAWSGAGDGQPQHF. This chain connects TRBV30 to TRBJ1-5, with D possibly TRBD1 on 6 matching bases. V was clipped by 1 base and J by 6 bases, with 13 bases between them. Germline-derived CDR1 and CDR2 are GTSNPN and SVGIG (reference sequence). This CDR3 region has 14 residues. The full variable domain, rest sourced from reference TRBV30 and TRBJ1-5, is SQTIHQWPATLVQPVGSPLSLECTVEGTSNPNLYWYRQAAGRGLQLLFYSVGIGQISSEVPQNLSASRPQDRQFILSSKKLLLSDSGFYLCAWSGAGDGQPQHFGDGTRLSIL.

This clone is judged large. The rearrangement uses TRBV6-8 and TRBJ1-1; tentative D call: TRBD1 (6 bases). The V and J ends lost 5 bases and 10 bases respectively, with 17 bases between them. This CDR3 contains 13 residues. Germline lookup yields CDR1 MNHGY and CDR2 SAAAGT. CDR3 amino acids: CASSVDQQGRAFF. The CDR3, as DNA: TGTGCCAGCAGTGTCGACCAACAGGGAAGAGCTTTCTTT.

The table lists this clone with a few counts. This chain joins TRBV30 and TRBJ2-5; 8 bases fit TRBD2. Germline trimming cut 5 bases from V and 5 bases from J; bases unmatched to any gene: 7. Germline V gives CDR1 GTSNPN, CDR2 SVGIG (reference sequence). The CDR3 covers 13 residues. CDR3 sequence (DNA): TGTGCCTGGGATACGGGCGGGGGGGAGACCCAGTACTTC. This gives the protein CAWDTGGGETQYF.

By share, this clone counts as medium-sized (0.01 to 0.1%). The rearrangement links TRBV7-4 to TRBJ2-5; D uncertain. Germline loops: CDR1 SGHVT, CDR2 SQSDAQ. The CDR3 covers 13 residues. Trimming left V 3 bases short and J 5 bases short, with 10 bases between. The CDR3 region is CASSFVSRETQYF. CDR3 nucleotides: TGTGCCAGCAGCTTCGTCTCACGGGAGACCCAGTACTTC.

This clone has a single count. The chain combines TRBV18 with TRBJ2-3; D may be TRBD2 (6 bases). Trimming stripped 0 bases from V and 5 bases from J, with 9 bases between. Germline assignment: CDR1 KGHSH and CDR2 LQKENI. The length of the CDR3 is 14 residues. CDR3 protein: CASSPPTRVDTQYF. The DNA for the CDR3 is TGTGCCAGCTCACCACCGACTAGGGTAGATACGCAGTATTTT.

This clone was counted only a few times. The chain links TRBV6-7 to TRBJ2-5; D not certain. TRBV6-7 has ORF status, its function being uncertain. Trimming removed 8 bases from V and 3 bases from J, with 16 bases in between. This CDR3 region has 14 residues. The CDR3 DNA reads as TGTGCCAGCTCTTCTCAATGGGCGGAAGAGACCCAGTACTTC. It encodes CASSSQWAEETQYF.